A selection of T cell receptor beta chains follows, all from one sample in a study of blood T cells in healthy people across ages. TCRdb recomputed calls from the 5' RACE reads with MiXCR, one row per CDR3 protein. The table records around 970,000 distinct CDR3 sequences, approximately 50% of them present only once. Specimen: blood. Every receptor here comes from a woman aged 55-75 years in good health. Each CDR3 is given with its conserved first and last residue. A D gene is named only where the DNA matches it firmly. Some rows have no size entry. The others give once, few or many, or a class for an expanded clone.

j_call d_call v_call clone_size cdr3_aa cdr3_nt
TRBJ1-4 - TRBV7-2 - CASSRAGAGERGKLFF TGTGCCAGCAGTCGAGCGGGGGCCGGCGAACGAGGAAAACTGTTTTTT
TRBJ2-1 - TRBV20-1 few CSANRRSARSEQFF TGCAGTGCCAACCGTAGATCTGCCCGCAGTGAGCAGTTCTTC
TRBJ2-1 TRBD1 TRBV7-9 - CASSFDTGGSYNEQFF TGTGCCAGCAGCTTTGACACAGGGGGCTCCTACAATGAGCAGTTCTTC
TRBJ2-3 TRBD2 TRBV7-2 - CACSTASGLSTDTQYF TGTGCCTGCAGCACCGCTAGCGGACTAAGCACAGATACGCAGTATTTT
TRBJ2-1 TRBD2 TRBV7-6 - CASSFRLAGNNEQFF TGTGCCAGCAGCTTTCGGCTAGCGGGAAACAATGAGCAGTTCTTC
TRBJ2-7 TRBD2 TRBV6-2/TRBV6-3 - CASEALAGKTYEQYF TGTGCCAGCGAGGCACTAGCGGGAAAAACCTACGAGCAGTACTTC
TRBJ2-1 - TRBV2 once CASSDLASEQFF TGTGCCAGCAGTGATCTAGCTAGTGAGCAGTTCTTC
TRBJ1-2 - TRBV25-1 few CASSQRNYGYTF TGTGCCAGCAGCCAGAGAAACTATGGCTACACCTTC
TRBJ2-7 - TRBV6-1 - CATQRTGTYEQYF TGTGCCACTCAGAGGACTGGGACCTACGAGCAGTACTTC
TRBJ2-3 - TRBV2 - CARELSTDTQYF TGTGCCAGGGAGCTTAGCACAGATACGCAGTATTTT
TRBJ2-1 - TRBV27 - CASSPGLGGNEQFF TGTGCCAGCAGTCCCGGACTCGGGGGCAATGAGCAGTTCTTC
TRBJ2-2 TRBD1 TRBV6-1 - CASSFPRGRQGSFGELFF TGTGCCAGCAGCTTCCCAAGGGGGAGACAGGGTAGCTTCGGGGAGCTGTTTTTT
TRBJ2-5 - TRBV14 few CASSPNRGIGETQYF TGTGCCAGCAGCCCAAATAGAGGAATCGGAGAGACCCAGTACTTC
TRBJ2-2 - TRBV2 many CASSYSTGELFF TGTGCCAGCAGTTACAGCACCGGGGAGCTGTTTTTT
TRBJ2-6 - TRBV5-6 few CASSLGRANVLTF TGTGCCAGCAGCTTGGGGCGGGCCAACGTCCTGACTTTC
TRBJ1-2 TRBD1 TRBV7-2 - CASRVTGSHGYTF TGTGCCAGCAGGGTGACAGGGAGTCATGGCTACACCTTC
TRBJ2-5 - TRBV12-3/TRBV12-4 few CASSPNYAQETQYF TGTGCCAGCAGTCCCAACTACGCTCAAGAGACCCAGTACTTC